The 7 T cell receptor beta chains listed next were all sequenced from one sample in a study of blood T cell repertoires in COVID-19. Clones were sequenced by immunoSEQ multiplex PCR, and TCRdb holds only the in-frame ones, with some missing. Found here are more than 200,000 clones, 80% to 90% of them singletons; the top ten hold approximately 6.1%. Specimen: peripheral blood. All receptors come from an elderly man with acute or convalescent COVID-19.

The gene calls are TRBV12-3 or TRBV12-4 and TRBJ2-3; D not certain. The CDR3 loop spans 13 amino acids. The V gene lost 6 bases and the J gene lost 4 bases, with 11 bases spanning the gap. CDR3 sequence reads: CASSPGYSDTQYF. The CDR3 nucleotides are TGTGCCAGCAGCCCAGGTTACTCAGATACGCAGTATTTT.

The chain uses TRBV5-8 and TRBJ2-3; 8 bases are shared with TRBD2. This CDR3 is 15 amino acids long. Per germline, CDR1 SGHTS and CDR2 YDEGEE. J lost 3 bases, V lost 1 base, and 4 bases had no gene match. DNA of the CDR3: TGTGCCAGCAGCTTGCTTGCGGGAGGAACAGATACGCAGTATTTT. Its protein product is CASSLLAGGTDTQYF.

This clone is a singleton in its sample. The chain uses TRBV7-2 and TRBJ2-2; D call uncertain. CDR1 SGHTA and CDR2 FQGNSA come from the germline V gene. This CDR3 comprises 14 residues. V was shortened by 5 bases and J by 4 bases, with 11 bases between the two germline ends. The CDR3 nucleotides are TGTGCCAGCAGCCAGGAATGGGCCACCGGGGAGCTGTTTTTT. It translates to CASSQEWATGELFF.

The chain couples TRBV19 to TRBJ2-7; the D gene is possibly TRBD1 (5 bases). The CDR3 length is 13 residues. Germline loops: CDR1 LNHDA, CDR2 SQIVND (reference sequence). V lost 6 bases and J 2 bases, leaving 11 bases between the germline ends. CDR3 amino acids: CASRKDKTYEQYF. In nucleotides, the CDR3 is TGTGCCAGTAGAAAGGACAAGACCTACGAGCAGTACTTC.

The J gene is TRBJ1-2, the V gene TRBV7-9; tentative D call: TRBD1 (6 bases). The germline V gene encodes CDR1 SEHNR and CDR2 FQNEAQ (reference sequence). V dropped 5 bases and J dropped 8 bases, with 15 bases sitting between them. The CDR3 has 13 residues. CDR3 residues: CASSVNTGYGYTF. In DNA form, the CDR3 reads TGTGCCAGCAGCGTAAATACAGGGTACGGCTACACCTTC.

CDR3 residues: CASNARDRGGYTF. CDR3 nucleotide sequence: TGTGCCAGCAACGCCCGGGACAGGGGGGGCTACACCTTC. The chain employs TRBV13 and TRBJ1-2, with 11 positions matching TRBD1. Losses at the gene ends were 7 bases for V and 8 bases for J; bases not matched to a gene: 6. The length of the CDR3 is 13 residues. The V gene's germline CDR1 is PRHDT and CDR2 FYEKMQ (reference sequence).

The CDR3 nucleotides read TGTGCCTGGAGTGTCGACAGTAGGACCTACGAGCAGTACTTC. It encodes CAWSVDSRTYEQYF. V and J are TRBV30 and TRBJ2-7, with D perhaps TRBD1 (5 bases). Trimming took off 0 bases at V and 2 bases at J, with 11 bases between the two ends. Germline V gene data show CDR1 as GTSNPN and CDR2 as SVGIG (reference sequence). The CDR3 runs 14 residues.